This TCR beta chain is from a study of T cells after yellow fever vaccination. The table lists this clonotype with a few counts. V dropped 4 bases and J dropped 1 base, with 5 bases sitting between them. Germline V gene lookup returns CDR1 MNHEY and CDR2 SVGEGT. The CDR3 length is 13 residues. Making TCR cDNA involved 5'RACE template switching, which added UMIs and a universal primer site. TCRdb passed the 5' RACE reads through MiXCR, listing each CDR3 protein once. The sample holds a few hundred thousand distinct CDR3 sequences, around 8.1% seen once. J is TRBJ1-5 and V is TRBV6-2 or TRBV6-3; no definite D call. Sequencing was performed on PBMCs, taken roughly seven weeks after the first yellow fever vaccination. This sequence was found in a man younger than 35 who received the YFV17D yellow fever vaccine. The CDR3 sequence: CASSSWSNQPQHF. The CDR3 bases are TGTGCCAGCAGTTCCTGGAGCAATCAGCCCCAGCATTTT.